These 10 T cell receptor beta chains were sequenced from one sample in a study of cytomegalovirus exposure and HLA in healthy donors. Assay used: immunoSEQ multiplex PCR; TCRdb lists only in-frame clones, some missing. Of 100,000 to 150,000 clones listed, 80% to 90% were seen once; the top ten hold around 1.1%. Sequenced sample: PBMCs. The receptors here all came from a woman aged 18-29 years in good health and CMV-seronegative.

The genes are TRBV7-9 and TRBJ1-4, with TRBD1 matching over 10 bases. The CDR3 is 14 amino acids. Germline CDR1 SEHNR, CDR2 FQNEAQ (reference sequence). With 5 bases clipped from V and 6 bases from J, the junction kept 3 bases outside the gene matches. The CDR3 DNA sequence: TGTGCCAGCAGCCCCGACAGGGGGCATGAAAAACTGTTTTTT. This encodes CASSPDRGHEKLFF.

The chain joins TRBV5-1 to TRBJ1-1; 7 bases agree with TRBD1. J gave up 3 bases and V 1 base, and 0 bases lay outside the gene matches. Germline CDR1 is SGHRS and CDR2 is YFSETQ. The CDR3 totals 13 residues. The CDR3 here is CASSLTGDTEAFF. CDR3 coding DNA: TGCGCCAGCAGCTTGACAGGGGACACTGAAGCTTTCTTT.

The gene calls are TRBV2 and TRBJ2-1, with D possibly matching TRBD1 (5 bases). Germline V gene lookup returns CDR1 SNHLY and CDR2 FYNNEI. CDR3 length: 14 amino acids. The V and J ends lost 4 bases and 7 bases respectively, with 14 bases between them. The CDR3 DNA follows: TGTGCCAGCAGTGTGGCAGGGATGGGGAATGAGCAGTTCTTC. Translation: CASSVAGMGNEQFF.

The chain combines TRBV29-1 with TRBJ1-1, with D perhaps TRBD1 (5 bases). This CDR3 spans 13 amino acids. V lost 3 bases, J lost 1 base, and 9 bases lay in between. Germline CDR1 is SQVTM and CDR2 is ANQGSEA. The CDR3 sequence: CSVDMGGNTEAFF. The CDR3 DNA reads as TGCAGCGTTGACATGGGGGGGAACACTGAAGCTTTCTTT.

The rearrangement uses TRBV6-5 and TRBJ2-3; 15 bases fit TRBD2. This CDR3 region has 15 residues. Germline V CDR1 and CDR2: MNHEY, SVGAGI. V was pared by 6 bases and J by 4 bases, with 2 bases of the junction left unmatched. In DNA form, the CDR3 reads TGTGCCAGCAGGGGACTAGCGGGAGGTCCAGATACGCAGTATTTT. This encodes CASRGLAGGPDTQYF.

V is TRBV2 and J is TRBJ2-2; 9 bases fit TRBD2. Per the germline V gene, CDR1 is SNHLY and CDR2 is FYNNEI. CDR3 size: 14 residues. Trimming at V came to 8 bases and at J to 6 bases, leaving 7 bases not matched to a gene. The CDR3 spells CASVRAGGSGELFF. The CDR3 bases are TGTGCCAGCGTGAGGGCGGGAGGGTCCGGGGAGCTGTTTTTT.

The V call is TRBV6-5, the J call TRBJ1-2; TRBD1 aligns across 8 bases. The germline gives CDR1 MNHEY, CDR2 SVGAGI. The CDR3 extends over 13 amino acids. J was trimmed by 7 bases and V by 4 bases; bases with no gene match: 5. CDR3 coding DNA: TGTGCCAGCAGTTCCCAGGGGGCGCGTGGCTACACCTTC. Protein sequence: CASSSQGARGYTF.

This clone came up once. The chain employs TRBV18 and TRBJ1-1; D may be TRBD1 (5 bases). Germline values: CDR1 KGHSH, CDR2 LQKENI. V lost 1 base to trimming and J lost 6 bases, with 15 bases between them. The CDR3 extends over 15 amino acids. The CDR3 DNA reads as TGTGCCAGCTCACCACAGGATTGGGGGGTGTCTGAAGCTTTCTTT. It codes for CASSPQDWGVSEAFF. Full variable domain (remainder filled in from reference TRBV18 and TRBJ1-1): NAGVMQNPRHLVRRRGQEARLRCSPMKGHSHVYWYRQLPEEGLKFMVYLQKENIIDESGMPKERFSAEFPKEGPSILRIQQVVRGDSAAYFCASSPQDWGVSEAFFGQGTRLTVV.

This chain connects TRBV28 to TRBJ2-3; TRBD2 matches at 8 bases. Germline CDR1 is MDHEN and CDR2 is SYDVKM. Trimming cost V 7 bases and J 4 bases; bases outside gene matches: 10. The CDR3 is made up of 15 amino acids. CDR3 DNA sequence: TGTGCCAGCACTAGACCGGGACTAGGGGCAGATACGCAGTATTTT. It is translated as CASTRPGLGADTQYF.

V and J are TRBV18 and TRBJ1-1; no reliable D call. This CDR3 contains 14 residues. The germline V gene encodes CDR1 KGHSH and CDR2 LQKENI. V was pared by 2 bases and J by 0 bases, with 7 bases between. The CDR3 nucleotides are TGTGCCAGCTCACCAAGTGGAGTGAACACTGAAGCTTTCTTT. It encodes CASSPSGVNTEAFF.